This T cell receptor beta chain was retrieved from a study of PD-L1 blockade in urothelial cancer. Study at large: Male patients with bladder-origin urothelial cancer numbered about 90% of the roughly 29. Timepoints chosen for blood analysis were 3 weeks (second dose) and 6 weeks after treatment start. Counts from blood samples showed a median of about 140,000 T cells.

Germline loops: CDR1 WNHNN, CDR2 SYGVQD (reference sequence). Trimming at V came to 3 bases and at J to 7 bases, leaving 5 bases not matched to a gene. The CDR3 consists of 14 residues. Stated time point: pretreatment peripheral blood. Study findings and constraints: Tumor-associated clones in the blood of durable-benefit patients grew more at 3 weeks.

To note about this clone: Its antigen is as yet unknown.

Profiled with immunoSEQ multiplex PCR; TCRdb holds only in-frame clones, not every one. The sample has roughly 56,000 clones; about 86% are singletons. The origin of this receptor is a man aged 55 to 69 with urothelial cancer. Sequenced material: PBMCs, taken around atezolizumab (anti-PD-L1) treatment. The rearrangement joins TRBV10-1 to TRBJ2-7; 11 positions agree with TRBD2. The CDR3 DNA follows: TGCGCCAGCAGTGAACTAGCGGGAGTGGGAGAGCAGTACTTC. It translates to CASSELAGVGEQYF.